The rows below give T cell receptor beta chains drawn from one sample of a study of technical replicates of blood from several donors. TCRdb keeps only in-frame clones here, not all; method: immunoSEQ multiplex PCR. This repertoire shows 100,000 or so clones, over 95% found once; its top ten account for roughly 0.21%. Material for sequencing was T cells isolated from PBMCs. These receptors originate from a human donor in good health. The CDR3 runs from the conserved cysteine through the conserved F or W. D genes are given only for firm matches. Not every row has a clone size; where given, it reads once, few, many or a size class.

TRBV4-2	TRBJ1-2	once	TRBD1	TGTGCCAGCAGCCAAGATCAGGGGGCGTGGGGCTACACCTTC	CASSQDQGAWGYTF
TRBV6-1	TRBJ2-7	NA	NA	TGTGCCAGCAGTGAAGCGGCGGGCATGGCTCATAAGCAGTACTTC	CASSEAAGMAHKQYF
TRBV11-2	TRBJ2-1	once	NA	TGTGCCAGCAGCTCCTATTACAATGAGCAGTTCTTC	CASSSYYNEQFF
TRBV6-5	TRBJ2-1	NA	NA	TGTGCCAGCAGTCCCTCTCCAGTGGGAGTTCAGTTCTTC	CASSPSPVGVQFF
TRBV10-3	TRBJ1-2	once	NA	TGTGCCATCAGTGACCTTAACGCACAGGGTGCGGAGGGCTACACCTTC	CAISDLNAQGAEGYTF
TRBV28	TRBJ2-3	NA	TRBD2	TGTGCCAGCAGTTTACTGACTAGCGGGAGGGCCGTCACATATACGCAGTATTTT	CASSLLTSGRAVTYTQYF
TRBV19	TRBJ2-7	NA	NA	TGTGCCAGTAGTCTCCGGGGGTACGCGGACTACGAGCAGTACTTC	CASSLRGYADYEQYF
TRBV28	TRBJ2-7	NA	TRBD1	TGTGCCAGCAGTTTCCGGGACAGGGGTGTTGGCGAGCAGTACTTC	CASSFRDRGVGEQYF
TRBV21-1	TRBJ1-5	NA	NA	TGTGCCAGCAGCAAATTTGGGGACTCTTATAGCAATCAGCCCCAGCATTTT	CASSKFGDSYSNQPQHF
TRBV2	TRBJ2-1	NA	NA	TGTGCCAGCAACCCAACACATAACAATGAGCAGTTCTTC	CASNPTHNNEQFF
TRBV5-1	TRBJ1-1	NA	NA	TGCGCCAGCAGCTTGTTCACCCCGGGGGACACTGAAGCTTTCTTT	CASSLFTPGDTEAFF
TRBV5-4	TRBJ2-5	NA	TRBD2	TGTGCCAGCAGCTTGGGACTAGCGGGAGAGACCCAGTACTTC	CASSLGLAGETQYF
TRBV14	TRBJ2-2	NA	NA	TGTGCCAGCAGCCAAGATGGACTGGGGGAGCTGTTTTTT	CASSQDGLGELFF
TRBV4-1	TRBJ1-2	NA	TRBD1	TGCGCCAGCAGCCCGCCGGGACAGGGGGCCTATGGCTACACCTTC	CASSPPGQGAYGYTF
TRBV10-3	TRBJ2-7	NA	NA	TGTGCCATCAGTGAGCGTCTTTGGCCCTCCTACGAGCAGTACTTC	CAISERLWPSYEQYF
TRBV15	TRBJ2-1	NA	TRBD2	TGTGCCACCAGCAGGGGCGGAGCGGGGTCCTACAATGAGCAGTTCTTC	CATSRGGAGSYNEQFF
TRBV27	TRBJ1-2	NA	NA	TGTGCCAGCAGTTTACAGGCTAACTATGGCTACACCTTC	CASSLQANYGYTF
TRBV7-8	TRBJ1-2	NA	NA	TGTGCCAGCAGCCAACAAACAGGACAGCCATACCCCTATGGCTACACCTTC	CASSQQTGQPYPYGYTF
TRBV6-1	TRBJ2-3	NA	TRBD2	TGTGCCAGCAGTGAAGCGCTTACTAGCGGGAGTACGGCGGATACGCAGTATTTT	CASSEALTSGSTADTQYF
TRBV6-6	TRBJ1-5	NA	NA	TGTGCCAGCAGTTACTCGACAGGCCGCAATCAGCCCCAGCATTTT	CASSYSTGRNQPQHF
TRBV7-8	TRBJ2-3	NA	TRBD1	TGTGCCAGCAGCTTAGACAGGGGGGTTACAGATACGCAGTATTTT	CASSLDRGVTDTQYF
TRBV29-1	TRBJ1-2	NA	NA	TGCAGCGTTGGTGGCAGGGGCTATGGCTACACCTTC	CSVGGRGYGYTF
TRBV4-1	TRBJ2-7	NA	NA	TGCGCCAGCAGCCAAGGGGTAGCACCGTCCTACGAGCAGTACTTC	CASSQGVAPSYEQYF
TRBV6-1	TRBJ1-1	NA	NA	TGTGCCAGCAGTGTGAGGGATCGCGCTGAAGCTTTCTTT	CASSVRDRAEAFF
TRBV25-1	TRBJ2-5	NA	NA	TGTGCCAGCAGTCAAACTTTATCAGAGACCCAGTACTTC	CASSQTLSETQYF
TRBV6-1	TRBJ1-5	NA	NA	TGTGCCAGCAATGGAGATCTCCCTCAGCCCCAGCATTTT	CASNGDLPQPQHF
TRBV10-2	TRBJ1-5	few	NA	TGCGCCAGCACCCTTCGGGGGACGGAGCCCCAGCATTTT	CASTLRGTEPQHF
TRBV4-1	TRBJ1-5	NA	TRBD1	TGCGCCAGCAGCCAGGGGACAATACAGGGGTCTAGGAATCAGCCCCAGCATTTT	CASSQGTIQGSRNQPQHF
TRBV4-1	TRBJ2-2	NA	TRBD2	TGCGCCAGCAGCCAGAAACTAGCGGGGGTTACCGCGAACACCGGGGAGCTGTTTTTT	CASSQKLAGVTANTGELFF
TRBV20-1	TRBJ1-1	NA	TRBD1	TGCAGAGGGGGGACAGGGGATGAAGCTTTCTTT	CRGGTGDEAFF
TRBV7-9	TRBJ1-3	NA	NA	TGTGCCAGCAGCTTAAAGTTTGGGACAAACTCCTCTGGAAACACCATATATTTT	CASSLKFGTNSSGNTIYF
TRBV2	TRBJ1-5	once	TRBD1	TGTGCCAGCAGTGTACAGGGGGAGCCCCAGCATTTT	CASSVQGEPQHF
TRBV30	TRBJ2-7	NA	NA	TGTGCCTGGAGTGTTACCAGAGGCGAGCAGTACTTC	CAWSVTRGEQYF
TRBV10-3	TRBJ1-3	once	NA	TGTGCCATCCTCAAGGGGATTGGCTCTGGAAACACCATATATTTT	CAILKGIGSGNTIYF
TRBV7-2	TRBJ2-7	NA	TRBD1	TGTGCCAGCAGCTTAGGGGGGACAGCCTACGAGCAGTACTTC	CASSLGGTAYEQYF
TRBV14	TRBJ1-1	NA	TRBD1	TGTGCCAGCAGCCAAGTTAGACAGGGGATGAACACTGAAGCTTTCTTT	CASSQVRQGMNTEAFF
TRBV28	TRBJ2-2	NA	NA	TGTGCCAGCAGCCTAGGCCTGAACACCGGGGAGCTGTTTTTT	CASSLGLNTGELFF
TRBV6-4	TRBJ2-7	NA	TRBD1	TGTGCCAGCGGGTGGGACAGGGGCCGAGTCGAGCAGTACTTC	CASGWDRGRVEQYF
TRBV5-1	TRBJ2-7	NA	TRBD1	TGCGCCAGCAGCTTGGGTGGGACAGGGATGATCTACGAGCAGTACTTC	CASSLGGTGMIYEQYF
TRBV2	TRBJ2-1	NA	TRBD2	TGTGCCAGCAGTGGACTAGCCCCCTTAGGTGAGCAGTTCTTC	CASSGLAPLGEQFF
TRBV19	TRBJ1-3	NA	TRBD1	TGTGCCACAACGACAGGGGCTTACACCATATATTTT	CATTTGAYTIYF
TRBV27	TRBJ2-7	NA	NA	TGTGCCAGCAGTTTACCACTTCATCACCGTAGCGGTGAGACCTTC	CASSLPLHHRSGETF
TRBV2	TRBJ2-5	once	NA	TGTGCCAGCAGGGAACCCCTTACTACAGGGCCCCCGGCCCAGTACTTC	CASREPLTTGPPAQYF
TRBV5-6	TRBJ2-7	NA	NA	TGTGCCAGCAGCAAAGGACAGCTATCATCCTTCTACGAGCAGTACTTC	CASSKGQLSSFYEQYF
TRBV5-1	TRBJ2-1	NA	TRBD1	TGCGCCAGCAGTATTTCGACAGGGGAGCAGTTCTTC	CASSISTGEQFF
TRBV5-8	TRBJ2-7	NA	TRBD1	TGTGCCAGCAGGGGCGACGAACGGCAGGGGGTGATCTACGAGCAGTACTTC	CASRGDERQGVIYEQYF
TRBV19	TRBJ1-3	NA	TRBD1	TGTGCCAGTAGTACCGACAGGGCTAATGGAAACACCATATATTTT	CASSTDRANGNTIYF
TRBV6-5	TRBJ1-4	NA	NA	TGTGCCAGCAGTTTCGTCTCATGGAGGGTAAATGAAAAACTGTTTTTT	CASSFVSWRVNEKLFF
TRBV2	TRBJ2-7	NA	NA	TGTGCCAGCAGTGGACAGATGATTCGGTACTTC	CASSGQMIRYF
TRBV5-5	TRBJ1-3	NA	NA	TGTGCCAGCAGCTTAGTGGCACACGGGAGTAGAGACACCATATATTTT	CASSLVAHGSRDTIYF
TRBV27	TRBJ2-7	medium-sized	NA	TGTGCCAGCAGTTTATCTAGCGCCCCCTACGAGCAGTACTTC	CASSLSSAPYEQYF
TRBV19	TRBJ1-2	NA	TRBD1	TGTGCCAGTAGTATAGCACCTGGACAGGGGGGCGGCTACACCTTC	CASSIAPGQGGGYTF
TRBV29-1	TRBJ1-1	NA	TRBD1	TGCAGCGTTGAAGGGTTACAGGACAGGGGAAATACTGAAGCTTTCTTT	CSVEGLQDRGNTEAFF
TRBV4-1	TRBJ1-1	NA	TRBD1	TGCGCCAGCAGCCAAGGAGTCGGACAGGGTAGAGGTACTGAAGCTTTCTTT	CASSQGVGQGRGTEAFF
TRBV27	TRBJ2-5	NA	NA	TGTGCCAGCAGTTCACAAATCCTCAAGACAGGTCGGCAAGAGACCCAGTACTTC	CASSSQILKTGRQETQYF